This T cell receptor beta chain is drawn from a study of blood T cells in healthy people across ages. Study-level information: When template switching was applied, about one barcoded beta molecule was captured per two T cells.

Trimming shortened V by 3 bases and J by 7 bases, and 13 bases separated the two germline ends. This CDR3 spans 14 amino acids. Together with a sample-barcoded 5' primer, a J-beta primer mix was included in a second PCR lasting roughly 6 to 12 cycles. TCRdb re-analysed the 5' RACE reads in MiXCR, keeping a single row per CDR3 protein. This sample carries 600,000 to 650,000 distinct CDR3 sequences, approximately 50% of them seen once, and the ten largest clones take roughly 34%. The study, taken as a whole, reports: Unsorted PBMCs blocked a conclusive comparison of naive and antigen-experienced cells. Across samples, TCR beta diversity tracked strongly with naive T cell percentage.

On this clonotype itself: Antigen unknown.

This chain links TRBV12-3 or TRBV12-4 with TRBJ2-1; perhaps TRBD2 as D (6 bases). Sequencing was done on a sample of blood. The clonotype originates from a man aged 55-75 years in good health. CDR3 nucleotide sequence: TGTGCCAGCAGTTTGGGACTCGAGGTAAATGAGCAGTTCTTC. This gives the protein CASSLGLEVNEQFF.